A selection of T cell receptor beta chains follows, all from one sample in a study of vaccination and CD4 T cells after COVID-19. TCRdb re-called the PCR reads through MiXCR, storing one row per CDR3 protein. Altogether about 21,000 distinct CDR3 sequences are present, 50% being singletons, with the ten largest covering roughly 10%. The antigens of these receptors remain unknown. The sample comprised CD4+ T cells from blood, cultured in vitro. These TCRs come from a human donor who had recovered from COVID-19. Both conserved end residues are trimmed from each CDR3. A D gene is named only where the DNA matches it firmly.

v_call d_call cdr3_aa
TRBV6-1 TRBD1 ASMGQVANQPQH
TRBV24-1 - ATRGPSTQY
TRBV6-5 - ASSYSDSQNPY
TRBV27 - ASSLSWHNEKLF
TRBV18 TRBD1 ATTRDTGGDQPQH
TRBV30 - AWLGTANTEAF
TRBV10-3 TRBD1 AIRGRTGGSADTQY
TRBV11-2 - ASSRQERQPQH
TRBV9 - ASSVRGQETQY
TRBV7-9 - ASSLSGGYTEAF
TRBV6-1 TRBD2 ASSEAQGFGRGNEQF
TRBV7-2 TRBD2 ASSTSLAGADTQY
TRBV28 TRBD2 ASSSGAGGTGELF
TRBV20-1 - SASSRQLQETQY
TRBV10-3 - AISDLGQNQPQH
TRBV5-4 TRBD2 ASIQGVAGGGQTQY
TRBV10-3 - AISESTRETQY
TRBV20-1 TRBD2 SATRAGRVQETQY
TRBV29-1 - SVGRDINYGYT
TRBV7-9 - ASSRTGTVISYEQY
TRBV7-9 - ASSLYDSTEAF
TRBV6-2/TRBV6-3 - ASTQGMDRNQPQH
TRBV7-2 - ASSLAGGLLWGYT
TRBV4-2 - ASSAMNYGYT
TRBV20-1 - SAQGGTTTNEKLF
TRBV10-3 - AISEMNQPQH
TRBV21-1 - ASSDRDRGSYEQY
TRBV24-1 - ATSGPGPYEQY
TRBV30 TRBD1 AWSLGTGTQETQY
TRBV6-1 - ASRDGLYRYT
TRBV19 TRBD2 ASSPQREGTQY
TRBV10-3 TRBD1 ASRIRTGASSF
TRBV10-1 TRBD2 ASSPLAGGPGDTQY
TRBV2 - ASSERWVGELF
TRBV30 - AWSNKGYGYT
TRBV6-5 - ASSYSSASFTDTQY
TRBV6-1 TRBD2 ASRWREVTDTQY
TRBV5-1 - ASTPGAGSFYEQY
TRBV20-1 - SARRESEGEQF
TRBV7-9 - ASSVTGTYGYT
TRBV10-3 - ASETGNTGELF
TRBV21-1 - ASSNLVLGPNEKLF
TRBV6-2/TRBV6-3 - ASSYVATGELF
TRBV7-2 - ASSLMGGVETQY
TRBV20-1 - SARDKVGAYNEQF
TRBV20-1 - SARLPSSYEQY
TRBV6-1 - ASSVNPPDTQY
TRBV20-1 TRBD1 SASGTAIPNYGYT
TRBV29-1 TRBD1 SVRRLWDRGADTQY
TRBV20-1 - SASRRNNEQF
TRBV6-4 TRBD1 ASSPGQQNTEAF